One and the same sample provided the 13 T cell receptor beta chains below, sequenced in a study of response to subunit inactivated influenza vaccine (dated by TCRdb to between 2017 and 2018). The library was generated by RT-PCR. Sequencing was carried out with an Illumina HiSeq 2500. TCRdb reanalyzed the raw reads on its own, using fastp at Q25 for trimming and MiXCR for clone calling, and kept in-frame beta chains. CDR3 protein sequences are deduplicated, and each keeps its most common genes and DNA. Across this sample there are approximately 480,000 distinct CDR3 sequences, with 9.5% to 12% seen only once. The ten largest clones represent about 12% of the sample. The time point label here, explained by the study, means: 40 to 45 days after influenza vaccine administration. This sample comprised PBMCs from blood, obtained more than 35 days after vaccination. These receptors were collected from a middle-aged man who received an inactivated influenza vaccine. Donor details come from another sample of the same person, matched by shared clones.

This chain uses TRBV6-2 or TRBV6-3 with TRBJ2-1, with TRBD2 matching over 7 bases. Germline V gene lookup returns CDR1 MNHEY and CDR2 SVGEGT. Trimming cost V 2 bases and J 7 bases; bases outside gene matches: 8. The CDR3 is made up of 15 amino acids. Written as DNA, the CDR3 is TGTGCCAGCAGTTACGCGGGCGGGAGAGCGAATGAGCAGTTCTTC. Protein sequence: CASSYAGGRANEQFF.

This clonotype was detected a few times. This chain joins TRBV7-9 and TRBJ2-2, with D uncertain. The germline CDR1 and CDR2 sequences are SEHNR and FQNEAQ (reference sequence). The CDR3 runs to 14 residues. The V gene lost 6 bases and the J gene lost 2 bases, with 10 bases spanning the gap. The CDR3 sequence is CASSVDTNTGELFF. CDR3 in DNA: TGTGCCAGCAGTGTTGATACAAACACCGGGGAGCTGTTTTTT.

This clonotype was recorded a few times. This sequence joins TRBV12-3 or TRBV12-4 and TRBJ2-7, with D perhaps TRBD1 (8 bases). With 7 bases removed from V and 2 bases from J, the gap between germline ends came to 15 bases. The CDR3 extends over 14 amino acids. The CDR3 bases are TGTGCCAGCAACTACAGGGGGGGTACCTACGAGCAGTACTTC. Translated, it gives CASNYRGGTYEQYF.

This clonotype was recorded a few times. This chain joins TRBV7-9 and TRBJ2-5; the match to TRBD1 covers 9 bases. The V and J ends lost 5 bases and 4 bases, in that order; junction bases with no gene match: 5. The V gene's germline CDR1 is SEHNR and CDR2 FQNEAQ (reference sequence). The CDR3 spans 14 residues. CDR3 DNA: TGTGCCAGCAGCCTCGGACAGGGGACAGAGACCCAGTACTTC. This sequence encodes CASSLGQGTETQYF.

This clonotype was counted only a few times. The germline gene is not matched at one end of the junction; a read error may be the cause. The gene calls are TRBV7-9 and TRBJ1-2; D gene uncertain. The V gene's germline CDR1 is SEHNR and CDR2 FQNEAQ (reference sequence). The CDR3 sequence is 11 residues long. The CDR3 DNA reads TGTGCCAGCAGCGCAGGCCTGTACGAGCCTTTC. Translation: CASSAGLYEPF.

This clonotype was counted only a few times. The chain uses TRBV5-5 and TRBJ2-7; perhaps TRBD2 as D (5 bases). Trimming removed 6 bases from V and 7 bases from J, with 17 bases in between. The germline CDR1 and CDR2 sequences are SGHKS and YYEKEE (reference sequence). The length of the CDR3 is 13 residues. CDR3 region: CASTSLFRGEQYF. DNA of the CDR3: TGTGCCAGCACTTCATTGTTCCGAGGGGAGCAGTACTTC.

This chain uses TRBV7-9 with TRBJ1-1; the D is unclear. Trimming removed 4 bases from V and 3 bases from J, with 6 bases in between. The CDR3 is 12 residues long. Germline CDR1 and CDR2: SEHNR and FQNEAQ (reference sequence). CDR3 in DNA: TGTGCCAGCAGCTGGAGGGACACTGAAGCTTTCTTT. Protein product: CASSWRDTEAFF.

This clonotype was observed a handful of times. The junction differs from germline at one of its ends, possibly a read error. V and J are TRBV6-5 and TRBJ2-3, with TRBD2 matching 7 bases. Per the germline V gene, CDR1 is MNHEY and CDR2 is SVGAGI. The CDR3 is 16 residues long. CDR3 in DNA: TGTGCCAGCAGTTATAGCCTAGCGGTTGGCGAAGATACGCAGGATTTT. Translating it yields CASSYSLAVGEDTQDF.

This clonotype was picked up a small number of times. V usage is TRBV12-3 or TRBV12-4 and J usage is TRBJ2-1; D not resolved. This CDR3 region has 16 residues. The V end was cut by 3 bases, the J end by 0 bases, with 12 bases between. CDR3 DNA sequence: TGTGCCAGCAGTTTTTCTTCGCGTCTCTCCTACAATGAGCAGTTCTTC. Translation gives CASSFSSRLSYNEQFF.

This clonotype was seen a handful of times. The rearrangement links TRBV20-1 to TRBJ1-2; tentative D call: TRBD1 (5 bases). This CDR3 contains 13 residues. V was pared by 0 bases and J by 9 bases, with 14 bases between. Germline CDR1 is DFQATT and CDR2 is SNEGSKA (reference sequence). CDR3 in DNA: TGCAGTGCTAGAGATTCGGCAGGGTCCAGCTACACCTTC. It translates to CSARDSAGSSYTF.

Many counts were recorded for this clonotype. J is TRBJ2-5 and V is TRBV12-3 or TRBV12-4, with D unresolved. The CDR3 is made up of 15 amino acids. The V and J ends lost 5 bases and 2 bases respectively, with 15 bases between them. CDR3 in amino acids: CASSPRWVGQETQYF. In DNA, the CDR3 is TGTGCCAGCAGTCCCCGGTGGGTAGGACAAGAGACCCAGTACTTC.

This clonotype showed up many times. The chain combines TRBV7-8 with TRBJ2-3, with a possible D match to TRBD1 (5 bases). Germline CDR1 reads SGHVS; CDR2 reads FQNEAQ. Trimming removed 6 bases from V and 2 bases from J, with 15 bases in between. The CDR3 runs 15 residues. The CDR3 sequence: CASRETVIDTDTQYF. The CDR3 DNA reads TGTGCCAGCAGAGAGACAGTTATTGACACAGATACGCAGTATTTT.

The genes are TRBV6-1 and TRBJ1-5, with a tentative D call TRBD1 (6 bases). Germline-derived CDR1 and CDR2 are MNHNS and SASEGT. The V gene lost 7 bases and the J gene lost 1 base, with 14 bases spanning the gap. CDR3 length equals 15 residues. CDR3 coding DNA: TGTGCCAGCACCGTTGAGAGGGGGAGCAATCAGCCCCAGCATTTT. It encodes CASTVERGSNQPQHF.